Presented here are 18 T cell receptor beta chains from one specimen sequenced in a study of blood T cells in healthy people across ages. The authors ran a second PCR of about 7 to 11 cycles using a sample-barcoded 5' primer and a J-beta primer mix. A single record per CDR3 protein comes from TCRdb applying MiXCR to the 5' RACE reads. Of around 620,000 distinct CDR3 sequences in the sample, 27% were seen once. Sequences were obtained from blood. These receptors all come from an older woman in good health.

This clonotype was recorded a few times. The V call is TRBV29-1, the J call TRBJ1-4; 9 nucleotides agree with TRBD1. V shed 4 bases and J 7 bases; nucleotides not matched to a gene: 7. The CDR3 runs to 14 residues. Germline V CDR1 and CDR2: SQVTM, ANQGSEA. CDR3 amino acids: CSVARTGVGEKLFF. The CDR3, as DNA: TGCAGCGTTGCCCGGACAGGGGTTGGTGAAAAACTGTTTTTT.

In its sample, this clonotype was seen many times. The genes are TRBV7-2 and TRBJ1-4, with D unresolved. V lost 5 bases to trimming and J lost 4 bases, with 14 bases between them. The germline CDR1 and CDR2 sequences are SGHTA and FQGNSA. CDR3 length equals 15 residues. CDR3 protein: CASSPQARSNEKLFF. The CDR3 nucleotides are TGTGCCAGCAGCCCCCAAGCGAGGAGTAATGAAAAACTGTTTTTT.

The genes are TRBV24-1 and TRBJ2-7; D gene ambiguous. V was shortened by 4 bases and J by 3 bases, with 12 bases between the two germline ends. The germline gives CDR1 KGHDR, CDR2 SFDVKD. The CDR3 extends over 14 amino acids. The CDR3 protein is CATSEAGRHYEQYF. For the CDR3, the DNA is TGTGCCACCAGTGAAGCCGGGCGACACTACGAGCAGTACTTC.

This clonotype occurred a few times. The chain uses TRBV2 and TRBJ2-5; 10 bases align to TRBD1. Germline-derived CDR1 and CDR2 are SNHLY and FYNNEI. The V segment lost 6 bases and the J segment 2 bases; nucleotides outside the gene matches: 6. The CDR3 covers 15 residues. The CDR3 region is CASRRQGAEQETQYF. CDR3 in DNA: TGTGCCAGCAGAAGACAGGGGGCTGAACAAGAGACCCAGTACTTC.

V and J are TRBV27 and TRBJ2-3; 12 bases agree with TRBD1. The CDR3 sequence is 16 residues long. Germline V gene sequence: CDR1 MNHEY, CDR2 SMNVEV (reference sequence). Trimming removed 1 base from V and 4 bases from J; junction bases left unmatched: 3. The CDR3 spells CASSLFGTGGPDTQYF. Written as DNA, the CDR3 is TGTGCCAGCAGTTTATTCGGGACAGGGGGCCCAGATACGCAGTATTTT.

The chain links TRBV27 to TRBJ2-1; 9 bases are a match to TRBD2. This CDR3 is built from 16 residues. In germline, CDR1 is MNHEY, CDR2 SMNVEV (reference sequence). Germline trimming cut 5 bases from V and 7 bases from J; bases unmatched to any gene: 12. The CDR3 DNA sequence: TGTGCCAGCAGTCGGATAGCGGGGGCCGCGGGGAATGAGCAGTTCTTC. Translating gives CASSRIAGAAGNEQFF.

CDR3 in DNA: TGCAGTGCTAGAGATCGTAGCGGGGGGGAACCAAGCACAGATACGCAGTATTTT. Protein: CSARDRSGGEPSTDTQYF. The V call is TRBV20-1, the J call TRBJ2-3; TRBD2 matches at 11 bases. Germline trimming cut 0 bases from V and 0 bases from J; bases unmatched to any gene: 8. This CDR3 spans 18 amino acids. CDR1 DFQATT and CDR2 SNEGSKA come from the germline V gene (reference sequence).

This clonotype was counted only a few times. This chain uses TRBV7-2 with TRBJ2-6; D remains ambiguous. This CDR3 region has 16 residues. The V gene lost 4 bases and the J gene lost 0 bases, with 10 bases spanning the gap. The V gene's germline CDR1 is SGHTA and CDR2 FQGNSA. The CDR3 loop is CASSSAPTSGANVLTF. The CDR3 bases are TGTGCCAGCAGCTCGGCCCCCACCTCTGGGGCCAACGTCCTGACTTTC.

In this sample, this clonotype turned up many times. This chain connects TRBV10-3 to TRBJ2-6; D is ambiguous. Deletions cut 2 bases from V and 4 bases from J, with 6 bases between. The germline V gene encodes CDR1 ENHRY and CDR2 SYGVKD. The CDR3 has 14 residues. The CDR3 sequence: CAISEGQGANVLTF. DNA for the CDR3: TGTGCCATCAGTGAGGGTCAGGGGGCCAACGTCCTGACTTTC.

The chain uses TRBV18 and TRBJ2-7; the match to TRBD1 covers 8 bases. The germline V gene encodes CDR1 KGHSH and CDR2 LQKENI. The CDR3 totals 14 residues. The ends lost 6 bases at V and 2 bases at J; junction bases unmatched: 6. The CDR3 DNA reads TGTGCCAGCTCGATGGGCAGGGGGCCCTACGAGCAGTACTTC. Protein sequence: CASSMGRGPYEQYF.

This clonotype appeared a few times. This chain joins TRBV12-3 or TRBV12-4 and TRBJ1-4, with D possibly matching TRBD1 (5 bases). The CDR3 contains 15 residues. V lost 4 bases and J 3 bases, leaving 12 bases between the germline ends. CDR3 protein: CASSWGLAANEKLFF. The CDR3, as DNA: TGTGCCAGCAGTTGGGGGTTGGCGGCTAATGAAAAACTGTTTTTT.

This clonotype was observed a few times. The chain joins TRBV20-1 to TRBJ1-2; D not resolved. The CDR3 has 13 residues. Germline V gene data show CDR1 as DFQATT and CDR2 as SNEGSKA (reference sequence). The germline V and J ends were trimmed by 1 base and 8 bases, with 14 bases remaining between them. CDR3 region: CSARAGLAGGYTF. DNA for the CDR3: TGCAGTGCTAGAGCCGGACTGGCTGGGGGCTACACCTTC.

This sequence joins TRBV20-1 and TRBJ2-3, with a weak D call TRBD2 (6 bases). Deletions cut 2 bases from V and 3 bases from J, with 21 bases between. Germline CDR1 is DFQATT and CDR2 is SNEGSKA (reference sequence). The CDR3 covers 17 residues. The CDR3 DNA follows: TGCAGTGCTAGATTTGAGGGTCGGGGGATTGGAACAGATACGCAGTATTTT. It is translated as CSARFEGRGIGTDTQYF.

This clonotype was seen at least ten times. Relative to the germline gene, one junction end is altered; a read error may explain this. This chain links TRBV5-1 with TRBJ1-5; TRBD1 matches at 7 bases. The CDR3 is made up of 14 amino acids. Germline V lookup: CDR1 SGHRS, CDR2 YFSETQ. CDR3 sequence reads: CASSSGQSNQPQHF. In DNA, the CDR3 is TGTGCCAGCTCATCGGGACAGAGCAATCAGCCCCAGCATTTT. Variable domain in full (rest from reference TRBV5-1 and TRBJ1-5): KAGVTQTPRYLIKTRGQQVTLSCSPISGHRSVSWYQQTPGQGLQFLFEYFSETQRNKGNFPGRFSGRQFSNSRSEMNVSTLELGDSALYLCASSSGQSNQPQHFGDGTRLSIL.

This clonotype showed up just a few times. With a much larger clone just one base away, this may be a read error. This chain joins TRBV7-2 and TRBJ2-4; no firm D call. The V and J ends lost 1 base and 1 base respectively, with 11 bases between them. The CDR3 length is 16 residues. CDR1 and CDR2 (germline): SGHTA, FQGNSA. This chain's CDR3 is CASSLGAVMAKNIQYF. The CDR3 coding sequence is TGTGCCAGCAGCTTAGGTGCGGTCATGGCCAAAAACATTCAGTACTTC.

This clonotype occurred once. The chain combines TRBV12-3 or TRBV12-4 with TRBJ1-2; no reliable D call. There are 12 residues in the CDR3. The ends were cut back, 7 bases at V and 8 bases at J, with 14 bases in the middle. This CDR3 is CASKFPMGGYTF. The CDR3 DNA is TGTGCCAGCAAATTTCCAATGGGGGGCTACACCTTC.

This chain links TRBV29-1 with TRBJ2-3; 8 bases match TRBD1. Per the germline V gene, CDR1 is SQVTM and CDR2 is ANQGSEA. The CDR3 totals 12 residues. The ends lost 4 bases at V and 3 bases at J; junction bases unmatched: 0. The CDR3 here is CSVGDRTDTQYF. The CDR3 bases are TGCAGCGTTGGGGACAGGACAGATACGCAGTATTTT.

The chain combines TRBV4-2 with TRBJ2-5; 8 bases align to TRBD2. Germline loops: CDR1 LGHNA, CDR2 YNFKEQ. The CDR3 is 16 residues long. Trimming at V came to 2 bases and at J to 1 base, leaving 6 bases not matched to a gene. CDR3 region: CASSQRAGAIQETQYF. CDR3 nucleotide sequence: TGTGCCAGCAGCCAACGAGCGGGGGCGATCCAAGAGACCCAGTACTTC.